This section outlines one T cell receptor (beta chain) sequence together with its context. With V trimmed by 2 bases and J by 4 bases, 4 bases remained unmatched. The CDR3 has 15 residues. Germline lookup yields CDR1 SEHNR and CDR2 FQNEAQ (reference sequence). Measured with immunoSEQ multiplex PCR; TCRdb has only the in-frame clones, and not every one. Altogether around 63,000 clones are present, 80% to 95% being singletons, with the ten largest covering about 4.5%. The data derive from a study of technical replicates of blood from a handful of donors. This receptor was obtained from a human donor in good health. Some clones in this sample may be carry-over from other donors' samples. The chain couples TRBV7-9 to TRBJ1-5, with 8 bases fitting TRBD1. Sequencing input: PBMCs. The CDR3 DNA reads as TGTGCCAGCAGCTTACAGGGGGCTCGTAATCAGCCCCAGCATTTT. It codes for CASSLQGARNQPQHF.